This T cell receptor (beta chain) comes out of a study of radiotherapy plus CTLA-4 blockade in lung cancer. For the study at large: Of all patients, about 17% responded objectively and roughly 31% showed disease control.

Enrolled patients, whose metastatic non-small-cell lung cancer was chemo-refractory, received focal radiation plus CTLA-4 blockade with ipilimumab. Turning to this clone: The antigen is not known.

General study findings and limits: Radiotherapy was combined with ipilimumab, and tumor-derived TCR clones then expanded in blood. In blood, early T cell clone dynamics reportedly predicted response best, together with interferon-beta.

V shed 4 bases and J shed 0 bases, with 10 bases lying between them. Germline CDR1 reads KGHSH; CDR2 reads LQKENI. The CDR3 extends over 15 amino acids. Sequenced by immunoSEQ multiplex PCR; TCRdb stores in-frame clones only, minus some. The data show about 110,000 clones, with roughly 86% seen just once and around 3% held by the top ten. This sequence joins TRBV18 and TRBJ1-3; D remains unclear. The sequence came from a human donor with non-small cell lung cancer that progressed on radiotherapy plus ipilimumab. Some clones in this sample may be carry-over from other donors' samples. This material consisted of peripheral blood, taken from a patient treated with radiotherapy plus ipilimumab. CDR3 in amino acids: CASSRIQSSGNTIYF. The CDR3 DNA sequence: TGTGCCAGCTCACGTATCCAGAGCTCTGGAAACACCATATATTTT.